Sequencing of this T cell receptor beta chain was carried out in a study of T cell clonotyping in hematopoietic cell transplantation. Study-wide findings and caveats: CD4 and CD8 repertoire contributions could not be separated without sorting.

As to this clone: Its antigen remains unidentified.

There are 15 residues in the CDR3. The V segment lost 5 bases and the J segment 6 bases; nucleotides outside the gene matches: 10. Per the germline V gene, CDR1 is SGHAT and CDR2 is FQNNGV. TCRdb's table, derived via immunoSEQ multiplex PCR, lists solely in-frame clones and lacks some. The sample shows about 15,000 clones, approximately 83% of them seen only once. The chain joins TRBV11-2 to TRBJ2-1; 7 bases line up with TRBD2. The origin of this receptor is a woman aged 40 to 55 in good health. Some clones in this sample may be carry-over from other donors' samples. The sample was peripheral blood mononuclear cells. CDR3 in DNA: TGTGCCAGCAGCAAGCGGGGCGGTCGGATCAATGAGCAGTTCTTC. It is translated as CASSKRGGRINEQFF.